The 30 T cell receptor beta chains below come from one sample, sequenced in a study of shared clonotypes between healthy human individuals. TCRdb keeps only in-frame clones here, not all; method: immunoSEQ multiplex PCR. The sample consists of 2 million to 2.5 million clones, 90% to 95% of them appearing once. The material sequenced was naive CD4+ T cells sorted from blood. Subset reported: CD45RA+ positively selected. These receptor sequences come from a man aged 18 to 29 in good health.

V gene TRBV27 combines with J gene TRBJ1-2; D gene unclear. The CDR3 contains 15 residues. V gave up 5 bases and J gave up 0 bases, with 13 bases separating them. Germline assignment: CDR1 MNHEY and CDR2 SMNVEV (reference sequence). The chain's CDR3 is CASSPRLTANYGYTF. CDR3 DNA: TGTGCCAGCAGTCCTAGACTGACGGCTAACTATGGCTACACCTTC.

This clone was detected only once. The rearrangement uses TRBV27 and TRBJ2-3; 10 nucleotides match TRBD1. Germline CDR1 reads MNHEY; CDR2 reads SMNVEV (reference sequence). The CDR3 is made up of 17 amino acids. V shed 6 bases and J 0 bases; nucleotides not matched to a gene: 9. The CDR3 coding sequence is TGTGCCAGCAGACCGGGGACAGGGGCACTTAGCACAGATACGCAGTATTTT. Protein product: CASRPGTGALSTDTQYF.

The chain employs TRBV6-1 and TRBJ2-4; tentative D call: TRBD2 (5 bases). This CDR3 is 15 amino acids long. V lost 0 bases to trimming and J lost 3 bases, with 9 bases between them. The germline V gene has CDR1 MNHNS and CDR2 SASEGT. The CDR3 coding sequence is TGTGCCAGCAGTGAAGCGATGGCGGGCAAAAACATTCAGTACTTC. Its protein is CASSEAMAGKNIQYF.

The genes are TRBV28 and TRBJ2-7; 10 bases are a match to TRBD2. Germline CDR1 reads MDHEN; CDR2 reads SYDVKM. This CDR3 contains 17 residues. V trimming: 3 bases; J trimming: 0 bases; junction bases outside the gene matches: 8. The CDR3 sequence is CASSLGGASGGSYEQYF. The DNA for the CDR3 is TGTGCCAGCAGTTTGGGGGGAGCTAGCGGGGGCTCCTACGAGCAGTACTTC.

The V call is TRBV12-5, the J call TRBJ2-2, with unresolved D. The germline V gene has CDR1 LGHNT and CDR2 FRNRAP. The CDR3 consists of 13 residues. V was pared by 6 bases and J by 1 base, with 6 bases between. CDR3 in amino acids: CASGGGNTGELFF. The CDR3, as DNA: TGTGCTAGTGGAGGTGGGAACACCGGGGAGCTGTTTTTT.

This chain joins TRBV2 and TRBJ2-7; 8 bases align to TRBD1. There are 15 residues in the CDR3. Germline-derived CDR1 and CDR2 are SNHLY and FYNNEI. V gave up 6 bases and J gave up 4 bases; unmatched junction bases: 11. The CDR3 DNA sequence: TGTGCCAGCAGGCATGGGGCAGGGGGCGGTTACGAGCAGTACTTC. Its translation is CASRHGAGGGYEQYF.

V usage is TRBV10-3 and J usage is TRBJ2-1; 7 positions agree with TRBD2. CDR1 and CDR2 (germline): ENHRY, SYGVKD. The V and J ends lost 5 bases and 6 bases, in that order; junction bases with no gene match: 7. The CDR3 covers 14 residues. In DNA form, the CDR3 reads TGTGCCATCAGTTCGACACTAGCGCCCAATGAGCAGTTCTTC. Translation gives CAISSTLAPNEQFF.

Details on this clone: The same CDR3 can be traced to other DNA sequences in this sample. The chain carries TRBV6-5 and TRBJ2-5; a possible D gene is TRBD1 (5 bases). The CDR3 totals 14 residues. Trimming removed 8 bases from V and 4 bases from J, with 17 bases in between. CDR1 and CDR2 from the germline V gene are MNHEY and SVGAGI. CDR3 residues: CASRRGQGAETQYF. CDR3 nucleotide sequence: TGTGCCAGCCGTCGTGGGCAAGGGGCAGAGACCCAGTACTTC.

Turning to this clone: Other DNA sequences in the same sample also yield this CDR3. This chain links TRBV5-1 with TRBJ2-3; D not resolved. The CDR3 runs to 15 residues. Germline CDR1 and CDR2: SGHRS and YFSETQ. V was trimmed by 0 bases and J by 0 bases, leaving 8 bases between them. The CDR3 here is CASSLASLSTDTQYF. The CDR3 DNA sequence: TGCGCCAGCAGCTTGGCCTCGTTGAGCACAGATACGCAGTATTTT. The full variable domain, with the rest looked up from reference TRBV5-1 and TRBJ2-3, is KAGVTQTPRYLIKTRGQQVTLSCSPISGHRSVSWYQQTPGQGLQFLFEYFSETQRNKGNFPGRFSGRQFSNSRSEMNVSTLELGDSALYLCASSLASLSTDTQYFGPGTRLTVL.

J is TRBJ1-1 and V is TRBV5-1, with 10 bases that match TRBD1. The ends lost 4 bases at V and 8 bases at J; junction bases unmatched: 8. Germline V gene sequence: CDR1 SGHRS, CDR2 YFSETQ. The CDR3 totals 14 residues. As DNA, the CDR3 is TGCGCCAGCAGCACCGGGACAGGGGCTGAAGAAGCTTTCTTT. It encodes CASSTGTGAEEAFF.

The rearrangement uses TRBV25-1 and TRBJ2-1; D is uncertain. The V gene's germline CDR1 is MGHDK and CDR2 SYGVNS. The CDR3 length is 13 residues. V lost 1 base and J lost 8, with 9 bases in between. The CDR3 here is CASSELGMDEQFF. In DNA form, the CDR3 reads TGTGCCAGCAGTGAATTAGGAATGGATGAGCAGTTCTTC.

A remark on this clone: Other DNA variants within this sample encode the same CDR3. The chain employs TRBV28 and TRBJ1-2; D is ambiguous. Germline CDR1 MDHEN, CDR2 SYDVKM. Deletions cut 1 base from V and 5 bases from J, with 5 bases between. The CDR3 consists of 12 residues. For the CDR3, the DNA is TGTGCCAGCAGTTTATCCCAGTATGGCTACACCTTC. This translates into CASSLSQYGYTF.

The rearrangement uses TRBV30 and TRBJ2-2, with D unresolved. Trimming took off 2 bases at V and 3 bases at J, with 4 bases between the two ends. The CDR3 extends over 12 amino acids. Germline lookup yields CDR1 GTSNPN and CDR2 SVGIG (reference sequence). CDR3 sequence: CAWSLDTGELFF. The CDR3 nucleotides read TGTGCCTGGAGTCTTGACACCGGGGAGCTGTTTTTT.

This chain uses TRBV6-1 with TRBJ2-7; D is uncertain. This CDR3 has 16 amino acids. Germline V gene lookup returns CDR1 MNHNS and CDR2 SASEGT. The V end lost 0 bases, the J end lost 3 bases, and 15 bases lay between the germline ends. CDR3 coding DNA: TGTGCCAGCAGTGAAGCAGCCGCAGGTATATACTACGAGCAGTACTTC. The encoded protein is CASSEAAAGIYYEQYF.

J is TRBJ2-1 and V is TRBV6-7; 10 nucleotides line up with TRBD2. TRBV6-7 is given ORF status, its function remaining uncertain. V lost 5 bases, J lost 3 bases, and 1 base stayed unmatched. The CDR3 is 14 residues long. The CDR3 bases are TGTGCCAGCAGTGGACTAGCGGACTACAATGAGCAGTTCTTC. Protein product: CASSGLADYNEQFF.

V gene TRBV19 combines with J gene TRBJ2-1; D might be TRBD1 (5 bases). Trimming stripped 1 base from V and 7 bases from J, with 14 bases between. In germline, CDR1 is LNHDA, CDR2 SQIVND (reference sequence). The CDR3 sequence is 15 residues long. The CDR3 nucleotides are TGTGCCAGTAGTATAGGCTTCAGGGTGGGTAATGAGCAGTTCTTC. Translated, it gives CASSIGFRVGNEQFF. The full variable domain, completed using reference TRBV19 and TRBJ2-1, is DGGITQSPKYLFRKEGQNVTLSCEQNLNHDAMYWYRQDPGQGLRLIYYSQIVNDFQKGDIAEGYSVSREKKESFPLTVTSAQKNPTAFYLCASSIGFRVGNEQFFGPGTRLTVL.

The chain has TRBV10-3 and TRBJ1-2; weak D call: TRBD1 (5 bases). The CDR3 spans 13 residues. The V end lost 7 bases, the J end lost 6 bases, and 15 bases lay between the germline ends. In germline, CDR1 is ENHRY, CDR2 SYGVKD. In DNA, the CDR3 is TGTGCCATCACCGGAACGGGGACGGATGGCTACACCTTC. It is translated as CAITGTGTDGYTF.

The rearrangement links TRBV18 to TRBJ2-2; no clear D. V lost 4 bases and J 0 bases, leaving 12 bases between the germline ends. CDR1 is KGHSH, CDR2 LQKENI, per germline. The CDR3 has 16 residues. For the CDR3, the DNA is TGTGCCAGCTCACGAAACAGCGAACCGAACACCGGGGAGCTGTTTTTT. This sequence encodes CASSRNSEPNTGELFF.

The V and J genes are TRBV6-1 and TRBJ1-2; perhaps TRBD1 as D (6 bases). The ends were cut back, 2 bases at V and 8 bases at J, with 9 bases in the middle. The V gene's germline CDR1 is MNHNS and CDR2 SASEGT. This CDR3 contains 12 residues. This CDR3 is CASSETGRGYTF. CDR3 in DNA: TGTGCCAGCAGTGAAACAGGGAGGGGCTACACCTTC.

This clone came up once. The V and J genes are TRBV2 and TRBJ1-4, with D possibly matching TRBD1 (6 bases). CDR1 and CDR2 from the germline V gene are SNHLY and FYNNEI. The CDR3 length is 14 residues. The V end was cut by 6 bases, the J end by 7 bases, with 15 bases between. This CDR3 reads CASREQGWGEKLFF. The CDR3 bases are TGTGCCAGCAGAGAACAGGGTTGGGGTGAAAAACTGTTTTTT. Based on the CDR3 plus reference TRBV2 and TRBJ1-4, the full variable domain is EPEVTQTPSHQVTQMGQEVILRCVPISNHLYFYWYRQILGQKVEFLVSFYNNEISEKSEIFDDQFSVERPDGSNFTLKIRSTKLEDSAMYFCASREQGWGEKLFFGSGTQLSVL.

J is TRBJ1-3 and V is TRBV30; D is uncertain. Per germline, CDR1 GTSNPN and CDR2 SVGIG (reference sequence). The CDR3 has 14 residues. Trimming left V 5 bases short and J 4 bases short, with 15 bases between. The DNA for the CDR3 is TGTGCCTGGGAGGCCGGGTTCCAAGGAAACACCATATATTTT. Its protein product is CAWEAGFQGNTIYF. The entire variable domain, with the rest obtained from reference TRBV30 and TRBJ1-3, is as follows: SQTIHQWPATLVQPVGSPLSLECTVEGTSNPNLYWYRQAAGRGLQLLFYSVGIGQISSEVPQNLSASRPQDRQFILSSKKLLLSDSGFYLCAWEAGFQGNTIYFGEGSWLTVV.

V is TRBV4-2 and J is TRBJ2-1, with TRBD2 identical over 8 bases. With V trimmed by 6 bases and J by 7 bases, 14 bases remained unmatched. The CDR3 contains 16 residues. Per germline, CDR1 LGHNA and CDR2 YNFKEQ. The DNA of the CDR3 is TGTGCCAGCAGTCAAACCCTCTCGGGGGGGCAAAATGAGCAGTTCTTC. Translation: CASSQTLSGGQNEQFF.

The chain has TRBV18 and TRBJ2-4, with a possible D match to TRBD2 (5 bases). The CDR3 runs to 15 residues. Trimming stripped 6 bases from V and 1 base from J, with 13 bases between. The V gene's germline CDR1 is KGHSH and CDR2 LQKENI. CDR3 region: CASSAGPGAKNIQYF. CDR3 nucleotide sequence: TGTGCCAGCTCCGCCGGGCCGGGGGCCAAAAACATTCAGTACTTC.

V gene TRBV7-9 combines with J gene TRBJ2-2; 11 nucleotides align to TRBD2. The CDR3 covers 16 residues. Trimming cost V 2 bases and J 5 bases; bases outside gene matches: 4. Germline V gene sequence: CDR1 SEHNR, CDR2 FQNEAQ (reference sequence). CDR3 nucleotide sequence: TGTGCCAGCAGCTTAACTAGCGGGAGCGGTACCGGGGAGCTGTTTTTT. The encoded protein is CASSLTSGSGTGELFF.

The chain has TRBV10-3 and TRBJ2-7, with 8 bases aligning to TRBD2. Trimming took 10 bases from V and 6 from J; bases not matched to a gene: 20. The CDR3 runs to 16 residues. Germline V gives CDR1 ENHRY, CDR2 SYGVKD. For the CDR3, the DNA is TGTGCCAACCAACGGGAGCTTACGGGAGGGCCGGCCGAGCAGTACTTC. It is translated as CANQRELTGGPAEQYF.

CDR3 region: CASSIDRETNYGYTF. The CDR3 nucleotides are TGTGCCAGTAGTATCGACAGGGAGACTAACTATGGCTACACCTTC. The rearrangement joins TRBV19 to TRBJ1-2, with TRBD1 identical over 7 bases. The CDR3 contains 15 residues. The V gene end was trimmed by 3 bases and the J gene end by 0 bases; junction bases not matched to a gene: 4. The germline V gene has CDR1 LNHDA and CDR2 SQIVND (reference sequence).

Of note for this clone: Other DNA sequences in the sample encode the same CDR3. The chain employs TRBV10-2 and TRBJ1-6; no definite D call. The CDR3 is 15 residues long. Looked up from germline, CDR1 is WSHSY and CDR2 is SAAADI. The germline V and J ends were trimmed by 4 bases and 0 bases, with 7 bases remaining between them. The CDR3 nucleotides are TGCGCCAGCAGTGGTCGGGGCTCCTATAATTCACCCCTCCACTTT. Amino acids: CASSGRGSYNSPLHF.

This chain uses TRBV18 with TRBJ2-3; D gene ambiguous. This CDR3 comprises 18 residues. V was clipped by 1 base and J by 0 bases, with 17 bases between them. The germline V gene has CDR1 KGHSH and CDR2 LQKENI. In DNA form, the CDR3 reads TGTGCCAGCTCACCACAAGCATCCGCCAGAGCTAGCACAGATACGCAGTATTTT. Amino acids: CASSPQASARASTDTQYF. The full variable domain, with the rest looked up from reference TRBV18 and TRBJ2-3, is NAGVMQNPRHLVRRRGQEARLRCSPMKGHSHVYWYRQLPEEGLKFMVYLQKENIIDESGMPKERFSAEFPKEGPSILRIQQVVRGDSAAYFCASSPQASARASTDTQYFGPGTRLTVL.

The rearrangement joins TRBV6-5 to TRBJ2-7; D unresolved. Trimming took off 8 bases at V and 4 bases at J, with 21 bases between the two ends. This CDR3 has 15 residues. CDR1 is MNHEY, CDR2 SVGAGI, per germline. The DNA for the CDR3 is TGTGCCAGCCCTTACCCTAGTCGGGTGGGTTACGAGCAGTACTTC. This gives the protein CASPYPSRVGYEQYF.

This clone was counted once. CDR3 nucleotide sequence: TGTGCCAGCAGCCGGGACAGGGTCAGGGACACTGAAGCTTTCTTT. It translates to CASSRDRVRDTEAFF. The chain couples TRBV5-6 to TRBJ1-1; 9 bases map to TRBD1. CDR3 length equals 15 residues. CDR1 SGHDT and CDR2 YYEEEE come from the germline V gene. The junction had 7 bases not matched to a gene; V was cut back by 4 bases and J by 3 bases. Filled out from reference TRBV5-6 and TRBJ1-1, the complete variable domain reads DAGVTQSPTHLIKTRGQQVTLRCSPKSGHDTVSWYQQALGQGPQFIFQYYEEEERQRGNFPDRFSGHQFPNYSSELNVNALLLGDSALYLCASSRDRVRDTEAFFGQGTRLTVV.